One sample yielded the 22 T cell receptor beta chains listed below, sequenced in a study of blood T cell repertoires in COVID-19. Generated by immunoSEQ multiplex PCR, the TCRdb table keeps only in-frame clones and is missing some. The data show 90,000 to 130,000 clones, with roughly four fifths seen just once and 16% held by the top ten. Sequences were obtained from peripheral blood. These receptors were collected from a woman aged 55-75 years with acute or convalescent COVID-19.

This chain links TRBV6-4 with TRBJ1-2; 8 bases are a match to TRBD1. The CDR3 covers 16 residues. V was clipped by 4 bases and J by 7 bases; unmatched bases: 14. Germline CDR1 and CDR2: MRHNA and SNTAGT. The CDR3 protein is CASSADWTGRVSGYTF. CDR3 DNA: TGTGCCAGCAGTGCCGACTGGACAGGGCGGGTGTCTGGCTACACCTTC.

The genes are TRBV11-2 and TRBJ2-1, with a tentative D call TRBD2 (6 bases). The V and J ends lost 5 bases and 0 bases respectively, with 23 bases between them. The length of the CDR3 is 19 residues. Germline V lookup: CDR1 SGHAT, CDR2 FQNNGV. The CDR3, as DNA: TGTGCCAGCAGCCTGGACGTCGCGGGGATGACGTACTCCTACAATGAGCAGTTCTTC. It yields the protein CASSLDVAGMTYSYNEQFF.

This sequence joins TRBV7-2 and TRBJ2-5, with 7 bases identical to TRBD1. Germline CDR1 and CDR2: SGHTA and FQGNSA. The CDR3 runs 13 residues. The V and J ends lost 5 bases and 13 bases, in that order; junction bases with no gene match: 13. The DNA of the CDR3 is TGTGCCAGCAGCCCCAACCGGGACAGCCCGGGGTACTTC. The encoded protein is CASSPNRDSPGYF. The variable domain in full, completed from reference TRBV7-2 and TRBJ2-5, reads GAGVSQSPSNKVTEKGKDVELRCDPISGHTALYWYRQSLGQGLEFLIYFQGNSAPDKSGLPSDRFSAERTGGSVSTLTIQRTQQEDSAVYLCASSPNRDSPGYFGPGTRLLVL.

The chain links TRBV10-3 to TRBJ1-1; TRBD1 might be the D (5 bases). The CDR3 runs 14 residues. Trimming stripped 5 bases from V and 0 bases from J, with 10 bases between. Looked up from germline, CDR1 is ENHRY and CDR2 is SYGVKD. CDR3 nucleotides: TGTGCCATCAGTCCCGCAGGGATGAACACTGAAGCTTTCTTT. It encodes CAISPAGMNTEAFF.

The CDR3 nucleotides are TGTGCCAGCAGCCAAGAGTTGGCTCGGGCAGGGGGTGCTTTCTTT. Residues: CASSQELARAGGAFF. This sequence joins TRBV3-1 (or the pseudogene TRBV3-2) and TRBJ1-1; 7 nucleotides agree with TRBD1. CDR1 LGHDT and CDR2 YNNKEL come from the germline V gene (reference sequence). V lost 0 bases, J lost 11 bases, and 12 bases stayed unmatched. The length of the CDR3 is 15 residues.

This rearrangement joins TRBV11-2 to TRBJ1-2, with D possibly TRBD1 on 5 matching bases. The germline V and J ends were trimmed by 0 bases and 4 bases, with 9 bases remaining between them. The CDR3 is made up of 14 amino acids. From germline, CDR1 is SGHAT and CDR2 FQNNGV. CDR3 sequence (DNA): TGTGCCAGCAGCTTAGAGGGGCAGACCTATGGCTACACCTTC. Protein product: CASSLEGQTYGYTF.

This clone appeared a few times. The rearrangement uses TRBV4-2 and TRBJ2-5; TRBD2 aligns across 12 bases. This CDR3 region has 16 residues. The V gene end was trimmed by 1 base and the J gene end by 3 bases; junction bases not matched to a gene: 3. Germline CDR1 reads LGHNA; CDR2 reads YNFKEQ. The CDR3: CASSQASGGAEETQYF. CDR3 nucleotide sequence: TGTGCCAGCAGCCAAGCTAGCGGGGGGGCTGAAGAGACCCAGTACTTC.

J is TRBJ2-3 and V is TRBV5-8; D is unclear. Trimming left V 1 base short and J 5 bases short, with 14 bases between. The CDR3 has 15 amino acids. Germline CDR1 reads SGHTS; CDR2 reads YDEGEE. The DNA for the CDR3 is TGTGCCAGCAGCTTGAGCACCCAAGGCGGAGATACGCAGTATTTT. It yields the protein CASSLSTQGGDTQYF.

This chain connects TRBV5-4 to TRBJ1-1, with 7 nucleotides matching TRBD1. Per the germline V gene, CDR1 is SGHNT and CDR2 is YYREEE (reference sequence). Trimming took 5 bases from V and 0 from J; bases not matched to a gene: 7. The CDR3 extends over 15 amino acids. This chain's CDR3 is CASSPGQTLNTEAFF. The CDR3 coding sequence is TGTGCCAGCAGTCCGGGACAGACACTGAACACTGAAGCTTTCTTT.

This clone showed up just once. The chain couples TRBV3-1 (or the pseudogene TRBV3-2) to TRBJ1-2; D possibly corresponds to TRBD1 (6 bases). The ends were cut back, 3 bases at V and 2 bases at J, with 10 bases in the middle. The CDR3 is 14 residues long. Germline V gene data show CDR1 as LGHDT and CDR2 as YNNKEL (reference sequence). The CDR3 region is CASSQQGQNYGYTF. CDR3 sequence (DNA): TGTGCCAGCAGCCAGCAGGGACAAAACTATGGCTACACCTTC.

The chain carries TRBV19 and TRBJ2-7; 12 nucleotides agree with TRBD1. This CDR3 region has 17 residues. The ends lost 3 bases at V and 3 bases at J; junction bases unmatched: 9. Looked up from germline, CDR1 is LNHDA and CDR2 is SQIVND (reference sequence). DNA of the CDR3: TGTGCCAGTAGTATTGGACCGGGACAGGGGGCCTTCTACGAGCAGTACTTC. Translating it yields CASSIGPGQGAFYEQYF.

This chain uses TRBV12-5 with TRBJ1-1, with D perhaps matching TRBD1 (5 bases). In germline, CDR1 is LGHNT, CDR2 FRNRAP. With 1 base removed from V and 0 bases from J, the gap between germline ends came to 6 bases. The CDR3 extends over 14 amino acids. CDR3 residues: CASGLGQLNTEAFF. The CDR3 coding sequence is TGTGCTAGTGGTTTGGGACAGCTGAACACTGAAGCTTTCTTT.

V usage is TRBV6-2 or TRBV6-3 and J usage is TRBJ1-1; D possibly corresponds to TRBD1 (6 bases). The germline V and J ends were trimmed by 2 bases and 5 bases, with 18 bases remaining between them. The CDR3 totals 16 residues. Germline V gene sequence: CDR1 MNHEY, CDR2 SVGEGT. The CDR3 is CASSYLLSRGWTEAFF. The CDR3, as DNA: TGTGCCAGCAGTTACCTACTATCCAGGGGATGGACTGAAGCTTTCTTT.

This chain links TRBV11-3 with TRBJ2-1; D unclear. CDR3 length equals 13 residues. Germline V gene sequence: CDR1 SGHNT, CDR2 YENEEA. V gave up 1 base and J gave up 12 bases, with 13 bases separating them. CDR3 in DNA: TGTGCCAGCAGCTTAGGAAAGGAGTTGGGGCAGTTCTTC. It is translated as CASSLGKELGQFF.

The rearrangement joins TRBV5-4 to TRBJ2-1, with TRBD2 matching over 11 bases. Germline CDR1 reads SGHNT; CDR2 reads YYREEE (reference sequence). This CDR3 is built from 15 residues. J was trimmed by 2 bases and V by 4 bases; bases with no gene match: 2. The DNA of the CDR3 is TGTGCCAGCAGCGTTAGCGGGGGGGCCTACAATGAGCAGTTCTTC. It specifies CASSVSGGAYNEQFF.

The J gene is TRBJ1-1, the V gene TRBV7-2; TRBD1 might be the D (5 bases). The CDR3 runs 13 residues. Germline values: CDR1 SGHTA, CDR2 FQGNSA. Between the trimmed V and J ends, which lost 5 bases and 11 bases, there was a span of 18 bases. The CDR3 region is CASSPGTHEGAFF. The CDR3 region has the DNA TGTGCCAGCAGCCCCGGGACTCACGAGGGGGCTTTCTTT.

CDR3 sequence (DNA): TGTGCCAGCAGCTTGCGGGGGGCATCTGGAAACACCATATATTTT. Its protein product is CASSLRGASGNTIYF. The rearrangement joins TRBV5-8 to TRBJ1-3, with D possibly being TRBD1 (6 bases). CDR1 and CDR2 from the germline V gene are SGHTS and YDEGEE. Trimming took 1 base from V and 1 from J, leaving 9 bases between them. The CDR3 sequence is 15 residues long.

The gene calls are TRBV30 and TRBJ1-2; 10 positions agree with TRBD1. Germline V CDR1 and CDR2: GTSNPN, SVGIG (reference sequence). The CDR3 consists of 13 residues. V trimming: 3 bases; J trimming: 4 bases; junction bases outside the gene matches: 2. CDR3 DNA: TGTGCCTGGAGACGACAGGGGGCCTATGGCTACACCTTC. Translating gives CAWRRQGAYGYTF. The whole variable domain, remainder taken from reference TRBV30 and TRBJ1-2, is SQTIHQWPATLVQPVGSPLSLECTVEGTSNPNLYWYRQAAGRGLQLLFYSVGIGQISSEVPQNLSASRPQDRQFILSSKKLLLSDSGFYLCAWRRQGAYGYTFGSGTRLTVV.

The chain carries TRBV28 and TRBJ2-3; 9 bases match TRBD2. Germline CDR1 MDHEN, CDR2 SYDVKM. The CDR3 runs 14 residues. After removal of 5 bases from V and 2 bases from J, the junction contained 2 bases not matched to a gene. The CDR3 nucleotides read TGTGCCAGCAGTCTAGCGGGGTTCACAGATACGCAGTATTTT. It is translated as CASSLAGFTDTQYF. Supplemented by reference TRBV28 and TRBJ2-3, the full variable domain reads DVKVTQSSRYLVKRTGEKVFLECVQDMDHENMFWYRQDPGLGLRLIYFSYDVKMKEKGDIPEGYSVSREKKERFSLILESASTNQTSMYLCASSLAGFTDTQYFGPGTRLTVL.

The rearrangement joins TRBV5-4 to TRBJ2-7; D ambiguous. Germline CDR1 SGHNT, CDR2 YYREEE (reference sequence). This CDR3 has 12 amino acids. The V end lost 0 bases, the J end lost 4 bases, and 5 bases lay between the germline ends. The CDR3 loop is CASSLGAYEQYF. Written as DNA, the CDR3 is TGTGCCAGCAGCTTGGGGGCATACGAGCAGTACTTC.

The chain uses TRBV15 and TRBJ2-3; 8 bases line up with TRBD1. V trimming: 0 bases; J trimming: 1 base; junction bases outside the gene matches: 0. The CDR3 extends over 15 amino acids. Germline-derived CDR1 and CDR2 are LNHNV and YYDKDF (reference sequence). DNA for the CDR3: TGTGCCACCAGCAGAGAGACAGGGGGCACAGATACGCAGTATTTT. This sequence encodes CATSRETGGTDTQYF.

The rearrangement uses TRBV19 and TRBJ1-4; D remains ambiguous. The V end was cut by 6 bases, the J end by 5 bases, with 10 bases between. Germline loops: CDR1 LNHDA, CDR2 SQIVND (reference sequence). CDR3 size: 13 residues. The CDR3 is CASRRSFNEKLFF. The CDR3 DNA follows: TGTGCCAGTAGAAGGAGCTTCAATGAAAAACTGTTTTTT. Complete variable domain (other parts from reference TRBV19 and TRBJ1-4): DGGITQSPKYLFRKEGQNVTLSCEQNLNHDAMYWYRQDPGQGLRLIYYSQIVNDFQKGDIAEGYSVSREKKESFPLTVTSAQKNPTAFYLCASRRSFNEKLFFGSGTQLSVL.